The 3 T cell receptor beta chains reported below all come from one sample, sequenced in a study of immune characterization of retroperitoneal liposarcoma. TCRdb reprocessed the PCR reads with MiXCR, giving one entry per CDR3 protein. The sample lists roughly 10,000 distinct CDR3 sequences; 28% were seen once. The sequencing sample was made of tumor tissue. The receptors come from a male donor with retroperitoneal liposarcoma.

Sample share makes this clonotype medium-sized. The chain links TRBV7-2 to TRBJ2-1, with 10 bases fitting TRBD2. The closer fit of TRBJ2-7 to the DNA end suggests the J call may be wrong. The germline gives CDR1 SGHTA, CDR2 FQGNSA. The CDR3 extends over 16 amino acids. The CDR3 nucleotides are TGTGCCAGCAGCTTTCCTAGCGGGAGCTCCTACAATGAGCAGTACTTC. Its translation is CASSFPSGSSYNEQYF.

The chain employs TRBV6-6 and TRBJ2-1; 10 bases align to TRBD1. The germline CDR1 and CDR2 sequences are MNHNY and SVGAGI (reference sequence). The V gene end was trimmed by 2 bases and the J gene end by 10 bases; junction bases not matched to a gene: 14. The length of the CDR3 is 17 residues. This CDR3 is CASSYPWETGGWYEQFF. In DNA, the CDR3 is TGTGCCAGCAGTTACCCCTGGGAGACAGGGGGCTGGTACGAGCAGTTCTTC.

The chain joins TRBV4-3 to TRBJ2-5, with 9 bases matching TRBD1. The J call is uncertain, as TRBJ2-1 better fits the DNA end. Germline V gene lookup returns CDR1 LGHNA and CDR2 YSLEER. The CDR3 covers 21 residues. The CDR3 reads CASSVTTGTGLRLAAYNEQFF. CDR3 nucleotide sequence: TGCGCCAGCAGCGTAACGACCGGGACAGGGCTTCGACTAGCTGCCTACAATGAGCAGTTCTTC.